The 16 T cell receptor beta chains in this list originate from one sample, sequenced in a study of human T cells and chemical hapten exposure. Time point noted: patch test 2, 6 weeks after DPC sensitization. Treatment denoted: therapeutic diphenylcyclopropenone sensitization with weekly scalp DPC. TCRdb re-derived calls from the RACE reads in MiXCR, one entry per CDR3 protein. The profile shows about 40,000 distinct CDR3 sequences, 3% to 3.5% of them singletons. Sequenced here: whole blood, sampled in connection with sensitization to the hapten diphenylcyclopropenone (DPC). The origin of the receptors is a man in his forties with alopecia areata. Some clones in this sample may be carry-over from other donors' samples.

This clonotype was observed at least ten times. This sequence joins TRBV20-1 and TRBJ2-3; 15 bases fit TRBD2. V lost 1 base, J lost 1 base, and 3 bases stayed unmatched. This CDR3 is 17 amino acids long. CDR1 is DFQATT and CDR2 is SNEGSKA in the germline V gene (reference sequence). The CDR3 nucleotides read TGCAGTGCTAGAGGGACTAGCGGGAGGGCCGGCACAGATACGCAGTATTTT. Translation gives CSARGTSGRAGTDTQYF.

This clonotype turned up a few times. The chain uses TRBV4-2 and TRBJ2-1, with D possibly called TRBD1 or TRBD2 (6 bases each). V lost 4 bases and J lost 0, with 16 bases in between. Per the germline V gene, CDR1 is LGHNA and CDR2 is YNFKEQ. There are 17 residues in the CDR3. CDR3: CASSREGGANSYNEQFF. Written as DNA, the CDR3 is TGTGCCAGCAGCCGAGAGGGGGGCGCGAACTCCTACAATGAGCAGTTCTTC.

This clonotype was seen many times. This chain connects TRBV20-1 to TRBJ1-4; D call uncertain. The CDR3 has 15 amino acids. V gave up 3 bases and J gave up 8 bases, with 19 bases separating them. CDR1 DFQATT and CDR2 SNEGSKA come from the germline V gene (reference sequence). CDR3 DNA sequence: TGCAGTGCTAGCCCCGACGGTGGTGGCTTGGAAAAACTGTTTTTT. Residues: CSASPDGGGLEKLFF.

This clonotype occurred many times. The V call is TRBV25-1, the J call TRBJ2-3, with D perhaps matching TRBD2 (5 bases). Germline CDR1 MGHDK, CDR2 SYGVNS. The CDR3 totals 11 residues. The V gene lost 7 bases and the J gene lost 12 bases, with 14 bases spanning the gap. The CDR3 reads CASTRTGPQYF. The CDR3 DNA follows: TGTGCCAGCACTAGGACTGGACCCCAGTATTTT.

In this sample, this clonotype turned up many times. The CDR3 region has the DNA TGTGCCAGCAGCTTATTCGGGACAAGTGAAGACGAGCAGTACTTC. It encodes CASSLFGTSEDEQYF. V usage is TRBV7-6 and J usage is TRBJ2-7; maybe TRBD1 (6 bases). Germline CDR1 is SGHVS and CDR2 is FNYEAQ. V was shortened by 2 bases and J by 5 bases, with 16 bases between the two germline ends. This CDR3 is built from 15 residues.

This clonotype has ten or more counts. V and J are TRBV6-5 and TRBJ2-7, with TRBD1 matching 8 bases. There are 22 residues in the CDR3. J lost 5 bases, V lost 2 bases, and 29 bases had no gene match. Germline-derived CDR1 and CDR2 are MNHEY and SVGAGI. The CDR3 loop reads CASSYPPTVPPPGRGLNDEQYF. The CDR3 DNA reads TGTGCCAGCAGTTACCCACCTACCGTTCCTCCACCGGGCAGGGGGCTAAACGACGAGCAGTACTTC.

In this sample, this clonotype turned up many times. DNA for the CDR3: TGTGCCAGCAGTTACTCGACCAGGTCGCATCAGCCCCAGCATTTT. Its translation is CASSYSTRSHQPQHF. V and J are TRBV6-6 and TRBJ1-5; D gene uncertain. V was pared by 0 bases and J by 5 bases, with 11 bases between. CDR1 is MNHNY, CDR2 SVGAGI, per germline (reference sequence). The CDR3 covers 15 residues.

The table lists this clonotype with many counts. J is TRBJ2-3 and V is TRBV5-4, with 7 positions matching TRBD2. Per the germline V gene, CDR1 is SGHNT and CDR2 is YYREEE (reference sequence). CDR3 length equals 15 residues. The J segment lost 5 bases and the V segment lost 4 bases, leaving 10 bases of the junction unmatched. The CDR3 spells CASSLYEGGRDTQYF. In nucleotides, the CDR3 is TGTGCCAGCAGCCTCTACGAGGGAGGGCGAGATACGCAGTATTTT.

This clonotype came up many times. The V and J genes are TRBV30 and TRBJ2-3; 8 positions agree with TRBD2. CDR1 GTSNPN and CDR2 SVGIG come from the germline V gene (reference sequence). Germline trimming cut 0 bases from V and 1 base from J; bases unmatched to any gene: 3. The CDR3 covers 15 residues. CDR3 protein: CAWSVLAGRTDTQYF. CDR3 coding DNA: TGTGCCTGGAGTGTATTAGCGGGACGCACAGATACGCAGTATTTT.

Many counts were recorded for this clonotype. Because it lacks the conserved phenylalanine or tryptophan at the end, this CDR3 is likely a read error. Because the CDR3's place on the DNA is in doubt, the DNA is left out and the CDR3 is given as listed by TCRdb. CDR3 sequence reads: CSVEPTPSSPLIA. V gene TRBV29-1 combines with J gene TRBJ2-3; the DNA was not used to check the table's D call, TRBD2. Germline CDR1 SQVTM, CDR2 ANQGSEA. From its first to its last residue, the CDR3 has 13 amino acids.

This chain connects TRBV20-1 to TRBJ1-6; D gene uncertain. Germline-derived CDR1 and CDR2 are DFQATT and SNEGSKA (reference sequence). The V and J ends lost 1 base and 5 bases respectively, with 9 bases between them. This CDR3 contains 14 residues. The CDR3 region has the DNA TGCAGTGCTAGAGCGGGTACAGATAATTCACCCCTCCACTTT. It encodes CSARAGTDNSPLHF.

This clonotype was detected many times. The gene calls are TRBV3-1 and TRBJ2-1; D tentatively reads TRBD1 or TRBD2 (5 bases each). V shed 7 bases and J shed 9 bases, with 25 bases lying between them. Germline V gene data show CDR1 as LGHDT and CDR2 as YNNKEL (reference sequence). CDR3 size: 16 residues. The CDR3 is CASTASRDPSPIEQFF. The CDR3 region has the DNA TGTGCCAGCACCGCTAGCCGGGACCCCAGCCCCATTGAGCAGTTCTTC.

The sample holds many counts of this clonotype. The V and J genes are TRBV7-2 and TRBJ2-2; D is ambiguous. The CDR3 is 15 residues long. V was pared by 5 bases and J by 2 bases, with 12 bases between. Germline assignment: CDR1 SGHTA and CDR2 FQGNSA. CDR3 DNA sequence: TGTGCCAGCAGCGGGTCTATACTCAACACCGGGGAGCTGTTTTTT. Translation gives CASSGSILNTGELFF.

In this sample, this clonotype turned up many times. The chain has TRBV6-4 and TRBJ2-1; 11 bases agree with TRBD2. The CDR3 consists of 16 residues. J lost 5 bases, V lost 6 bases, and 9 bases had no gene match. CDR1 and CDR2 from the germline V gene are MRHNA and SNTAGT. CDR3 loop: CASSKGGLAVDNEQFF. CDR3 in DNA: TGTGCCAGCAGCAAAGGGGGACTAGCGGTAGACAATGAGCAGTTCTTC.

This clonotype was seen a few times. CDR3 residues: CASSPSFDQPQHF. CDR3 bases: TGTGCCAGCTCACCGAGTTTCGATCAGCCCCAGCATTTT. J is TRBJ1-5 and V is TRBV18; D unresolved. Trimming cost V 3 bases and J 5 bases, with 8 bases left between them. This CDR3 has 13 amino acids. Germline values: CDR1 KGHSH, CDR2 LQKENI.

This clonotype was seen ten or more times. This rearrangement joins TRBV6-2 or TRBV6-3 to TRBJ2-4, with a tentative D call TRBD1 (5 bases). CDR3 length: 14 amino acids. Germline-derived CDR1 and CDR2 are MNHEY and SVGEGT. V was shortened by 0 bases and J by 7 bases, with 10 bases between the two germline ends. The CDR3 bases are TGTGCCAGCAGTTACTCAGGGGCCCGGAACATTCAGTACTTC. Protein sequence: CASSYSGARNIQYF.